This TCR beta chain was retrieved from a study of control samples from healthy donors and cancer patients. Germline values: CDR1 ENHRY, CDR2 SYGVKD. Trimming took off 8 bases at V and 2 bases at J, with 10 bases between the two ends. The CDR3 runs 12 residues. Sequencing was performed with immunoSEQ multiplex PCR; in TCRdb, only in-frame clones are kept and a portion is missing. Of about 410,000 clones listed, approximately 92% are singletons. This clonotype originated in a man aged 40-50 years with head and neck cancer. Sequencing was carried out using PBMCs. The V and J genes are TRBV10-3 and TRBJ2-7; no reliable D call. The CDR3 sequence: CAIGPWTYEQYF. The CDR3 DNA sequence: TGTGCCATCGGTCCCTGGACCTACGAGCAGTACTTC.